These 20 T cell receptor beta chains came from one sample sequenced in a study of blood T cell repertoires in COVID-19. Clones were sequenced by immunoSEQ multiplex PCR, and TCRdb holds only the in-frame ones, with some missing. Among 270,000 or so clones listed, roughly 89% were seen once. The sample was peripheral blood. These receptors all come from a woman aged 40 to 50 who had recovered from COVID-19.

This sequence joins TRBV5-1 and TRBJ1-1; TRBD1 aligns across 9 bases. With V trimmed by 4 bases and J by 4 bases, 11 bases remained unmatched. The CDR3 runs 16 residues. CDR1 and CDR2 (germline): SGHRS, YFSETQ. DNA of the CDR3: TGCGCCAGCAGCCGGGGACAGGGAGTTTTTGGCACTGAAGCTTTCTTT. Translated, it gives CASSRGQGVFGTEAFF.

This rearrangement joins TRBV28 to TRBJ2-5, with D possibly TRBD1 on 5 matching bases. CDR1 is MDHEN, CDR2 SYDVKM, per germline. Trimming removed 3 bases from V and 4 bases from J, with 9 bases in between. The CDR3 is 13 residues long. The CDR3 loop reads CASSFSGPETQYF. The CDR3 DNA sequence: TGTGCCAGCAGTTTTTCAGGGCCAGAGACCCAGTACTTC.

The J gene is TRBJ2-7, the V gene TRBV29-1; D gene uncertain. Trimming left V 5 bases short and J 0 bases short, with 11 bases between. CDR3 length equals 13 residues. The germline CDR1 and CDR2 sequences are SQVTM and ANQGSEA. This CDR3 reads CSVRGGSSYEQYF. The CDR3 DNA reads TGCAGCGTTCGCGGCGGAAGCTCCTACGAGCAGTACTTC.

V gene TRBV6-6 combines with J gene TRBJ2-2; 11 positions agree with TRBD2. In germline, CDR1 is MNHNY, CDR2 SVGAGI (reference sequence). V shed 1 base, J shed 6 bases, and the junction held 1 base outside the gene matches. The CDR3 extends over 15 amino acids. CDR3 DNA sequence: TGTGCCAGCAGTTACTGGACTAGCGGGCCCGGGGAGCTGTTTTTT. This sequence encodes CASSYWTSGPGELFF.

The chain has TRBV28 and TRBJ1-2; 7 positions match TRBD1. The CDR3 is 15 amino acids. With V trimmed by 3 bases and J by 2 bases, 6 bases remained unmatched. Per the germline V gene, CDR1 is MDHEN and CDR2 is SYDVKM. CDR3 sequence reads: CASSLALGQNYGYTF. As DNA, the CDR3 is TGTGCCAGCAGTTTGGCCCTGGGACAGAACTATGGCTACACCTTC.

Concerning this clone itself: This same CDR3 is encoded by further DNA sequences in the sample. This chain connects TRBV27 to TRBJ2-1; a possible D gene is TRBD2 (6 bases). The V end was cut by 3 bases, the J end by 7 bases, with 7 bases between. Germline assignment: CDR1 MNHEY and CDR2 SMNVEV (reference sequence). This CDR3 is built from 12 residues. DNA of the CDR3: TGTGCCAGCAGTTTGGGGGGAAATGAGCAGTTCTTC. As protein: CASSLGGNEQFF.

The chain links TRBV13 to TRBJ2-7; 12 bases align to TRBD1. Germline V gene sequence: CDR1 PRHDT, CDR2 FYEKMQ (reference sequence). J lost 2 bases, V lost 5 bases, and 4 bases had no gene match. This CDR3 comprises 15 residues. For the CDR3, the DNA is TGTGCCAGCAGCCAGGGACAGGGGGCGGCCTACGAGCAGTACTTC. This gives the protein CASSQGQGAAYEQYF.

V and J are TRBV27 and TRBJ2-1, with TRBD2 matching 10 bases. J was trimmed by 9 bases and V by 3 bases; bases with no gene match: 8. This CDR3 is built from 15 residues. In germline, CDR1 is MNHEY, CDR2 SMNVEV (reference sequence). In DNA, the CDR3 is TGTGCCAGCAGTTTGCTAGCGGGAGTAGGAGGTGAGCAGTTCTTC. Its translation is CASSLLAGVGGEQFF.

The gene calls are TRBV18 and TRBJ2-2, with TRBD2 matching over 7 bases. The germline V gene encodes CDR1 KGHSH and CDR2 LQKENI. This CDR3 is built from 16 residues. After removal of 2 bases from V and 6 bases from J, the junction contained 9 bases not matched to a gene. CDR3 coding DNA: TGTGCCAGCTCACCAATTAGCAGTAGCGGGTCCGGGGAGCTGTTTTTT. Protein sequence: CASSPISSSGSGELFF. Combining the CDR3 with reference TRBV18 and TRBJ2-2 gives the whole variable domain NAGVMQNPRHLVRRRGQEARLRCSPMKGHSHVYWYRQLPEEGLKFMVYLQKENIIDESGMPKERFSAEFPKEGPSILRIQQVVRGDSAAYFCASSPISSSGSGELFFGEGSRLTVL.

The rearrangement uses TRBV9 and TRBJ2-5; the match to TRBD1 covers 7 bases. Trimming at V came to 3 bases and at J to 1 base, leaving 0 bases not matched to a gene. Germline values: CDR1 SGDLS, CDR2 YYNGEE. The CDR3 runs 13 residues. The CDR3: CASSGDSQETQYF. The CDR3 DNA is TGTGCCAGCAGCGGGGACAGCCAAGAGACCCAGTACTTC. The full variable domain, with the rest looked up from reference TRBV9 and TRBJ2-5, is DSGVTQTPKHLITATGQRVTLRCSPRSGDLSVYWYQQSLDQGLQFLIQYYNGEERAKGNILERFSAQQFPDLHSELNLSSLELGDSALYFCASSGDSQETQYFGPGTRLLVL.

Turning to this clone: The sample contains more than one DNA sequence encoding this CDR3. This chain joins TRBV4-2 and TRBJ2-7, with 9 positions matching TRBD2. CDR1 is LGHNA, CDR2 YNFKEQ, per germline. Trimming cost V 4 bases and J 4 bases; bases outside gene matches: 8. There are 15 residues in the CDR3. CDR3 amino acids: CASSRGLAGSYEQYF. The CDR3 DNA reads TGTGCCAGCAGCCGCGGGCTAGCGGGATCATACGAGCAGTACTTC.

The J gene is TRBJ1-6, the V gene TRBV30; the D gene is possibly TRBD1 (5 bases). V was trimmed by 4 bases and J by 5 bases, leaving 12 bases between them. The CDR3 has 14 amino acids. Germline V gene lookup returns CDR1 GTSNPN and CDR2 SVGIG (reference sequence). The CDR3 reads CAWNRTPDNSPLHF. The CDR3 DNA is TGTGCCTGGAATCGGACACCCGATAATTCACCCCTCCACTTT.

The sample holds a few counts of this clone. V and J are TRBV18 and TRBJ2-7; 7 nucleotides agree with TRBD2. The junction had 17 bases not matched to a gene; V was cut back by 4 bases and J by 2 bases. The CDR3 spans 18 residues. In germline, CDR1 is KGHSH, CDR2 LQKENI. The CDR3 loop is CASSLPGQFGGSPYEQYF. The CDR3 DNA follows: TGTGCCAGCTCACTACCAGGTCAGTTTGGCGGGAGCCCCTACGAGCAGTACTTC.

V is TRBV28 and J is TRBJ1-2; 11 nucleotides match TRBD1. The CDR3 has 14 residues. The V and J ends lost 6 bases and 1 base, in that order; junction bases with no gene match: 1. The germline V gene encodes CDR1 MDHEN and CDR2 SYDVKM. The CDR3 region is CASRGTGGNYGYTF. The CDR3 nucleotides read TGTGCCAGCAGAGGGACAGGGGGTAACTATGGCTACACCTTC.

This sequence joins TRBV11-1 and TRBJ2-5, with 7 positions matching TRBD1. This CDR3 comprises 14 residues. V was clipped by 5 bases and J by 2 bases; unmatched bases: 5. CDR1 SGHAT and CDR2 FQDESV come from the germline V gene (reference sequence). CDR3 in amino acids: CASSPGTVQETQYF. The CDR3 region has the DNA TGTGCCAGCAGCCCTGGGACAGTACAAGAGACCCAGTACTTC.

V is TRBV19 and J is TRBJ1-1, with a weak D call TRBD1 (6 bases). Germline CDR1 is LNHDA and CDR2 is SQIVND (reference sequence). The CDR3 extends over 13 amino acids. Trimming removed 7 bases from V and 4 bases from J, with 13 bases in between. In DNA form, the CDR3 reads TGTGCCAGTACCCGGACAGTGGGCACTGAAGCTTTCTTT. This codes for CASTRTVGTEAFF.

The chain couples TRBV5-5 to TRBJ2-1; 12 bases are shared with TRBD2. The V and J ends lost 0 bases and 7 bases, in that order; junction bases with no gene match: 2. The CDR3 length is 15 residues. CDR1 and CDR2 from the germline V gene are SGHKS and YYEKEE (reference sequence). CDR3 loop: CASSLGLAGVNEQFF. The CDR3 coding sequence is TGTGCCAGCAGCTTGGGACTAGCGGGAGTAAATGAGCAGTTCTTC.

The rearrangement links TRBV2 to TRBJ1-2; D may be TRBD1 (6 bases). Germline values: CDR1 SNHLY, CDR2 FYNNEI. The V and J ends lost 4 bases and 4 bases respectively, with 13 bases between them. The CDR3 extends over 14 amino acids. The CDR3 sequence: CASSADSNGYGYTF. CDR3 DNA sequence: TGTGCCAGCAGTGCGGACAGCAATGGCTATGGCTACACCTTC.

The rearrangement links TRBV7-2 to TRBJ2-1, with a weak D call TRBD2 (6 bases). Looked up from germline, CDR1 is SGHTA and CDR2 is FQGNSA. The CDR3 length is 14 residues. Trimming removed 7 bases at V and 8 bases at J, with 18 bases between. CDR3 sequence (DNA): TGTGCCAGCACCCGCTGGGGGGAGAGCGATGAGCAGTTCTTC. Protein product: CASTRWGESDEQFF.

The V and J genes are TRBV24-1 and TRBJ2-5; 13 bases are a match to TRBD2. The CDR3 has 16 amino acids. The trim removed 4 bases at V and 5 bases at J, leaving 6 bases unmatched. Per germline, CDR1 KGHDR and CDR2 SFDVKD. Here the CDR3 DNA reads TGTGCCACCAGTGAGCCACTAGCGGGAGGGGAGGAGACCCAGTACTTC. It translates to CATSEPLAGGEETQYF.